This is a list of T cell receptor beta chains from one sample in a study of beta chain features in type 1 diabetes. The method was immunoSEQ multiplex PCR; TCRdb's version includes in-frame clones alone and lacks a portion of them. Of roughly 310,000 clones in the sample, approximately 10% were seen once. The source material was naive CD4+ T cells from blood. These receptors were collected from a woman younger than 45 in good health. CDR3s include the opening cysteine and the closing phenylalanine or tryptophan. The D gene is left open where the match is weak. A clone size is listed for some rows: how often the clone was seen (once, few, many), or a class if it is expanded.

J gene | V gene | CDR3 length | clone size | D gene | CDR3 DNA | CDR3 protein
TRBJ1-4 | TRBV9 | 16 | - | TRBD1 | TGTGCCAGCAGCGTAGCTTCGGGCAGGGGGTATGAAAAACTGTTTTTT | CASSVASGRGYEKLFF
TRBJ2-3 | TRBV28 | 15 | - | - | TGTGCCAGCAGCCACGATCCGGGGTCCACAGATACGCAGTATTTT | CASSHDPGSTDTQYF
TRBJ2-3 | TRBV6-5 | 16 | - | TRBD2 | TGTGCCAGCAGTTACGGTTATAGCGGGAACACAGATACGCAGTATTTT | CASSYGYSGNTDTQYF
TRBJ1-4 | TRBV2 | 15 | few | TRBD1 | TGTGCCAGCAGTGAAACCGGGACAGTGTACGAAAAACTGTTTTTT | CASSETGTVYEKLFF
TRBJ2-5 | TRBV4-2 | 14 | many | - | TGTGCCAGCAGCCAAGAGGCCCACCAAGAGACCCAGTACTTC | CASSQEAHQETQYF
TRBJ2-7 | TRBV19 | 15 | - | TRBD1 | TGTGCCAGTAGTACACCGACAGGGCCGGGGTACGAGCAGTACTTC | CASSTPTGPGYEQYF
TRBJ2-7 | TRBV6-5 | 14 | - | TRBD2 | TGTGCCAGCAGTGAATCCGGGACTAGGAGTGAGCAGTACTTC | CASSESGTRSEQYF
TRBJ2-7 | TRBV7-2 | 16 | few | - | TGTGCCAGCAGCTTAGCGACGAAGGGGGTATCCTACGAGCAGTACTTC | CASSLATKGVSYEQYF
TRBJ2-4 | TRBV5-1 | 14 | - | TRBD1 | TGCGCCAGCAGCTTCGGACAGGAAGATGGCATTCAGTACTTC | CASSFGQEDGIQYF
TRBJ2-3 | TRBV6-5 | 14 | - | - | TGTGCCAGCAGTTATTACGGGGTCACAGATACGCAGTATTTT | CASSYYGVTDTQYF
TRBJ2-1 | TRBV5-6 | 17 | few | - | TGTGCCAGCAGCCCTTCGGCAGGCATGTACCTCTACAATGAGCAGTTCTTC | CASSPSAGMYLYNEQFF
TRBJ2-5 | TRBV29-1 | 13 | few | TRBD2 | TGCAGCGTTGGCGGGACTAGCGCGGAGACCCAGTACTTC | CSVGGTSAETQYF
TRBJ2-5 | TRBV5-4 | 15 | - | - | TGTGCCAGCAGCCAAGATCTTTTGAGGTTGGAGACCCAGTACTTC | CASSQDLLRLETQYF
TRBJ2-1 | TRBV5-8 | 11 | - | - | TGTGCCAGCAGCTTGGCCCTTGAGCAGTTCTTC | CASSLALEQFF
TRBJ2-7 | TRBV6-6 | 15 | few | TRBD2 | TGTGCCAGCAGTTACGCTAGCGGGAGACCCTACGAGCAGTACTTC | CASSYASGRPYEQYF
TRBJ2-3 | TRBV7-3 | 15 | few | - | TGTGCCAGCAGCCGTCGGGCGGGGGCATCAGATACGCAGTATTTT | CASSRRAGASDTQYF
TRBJ2-1 | TRBV9 | 15 | - | TRBD2 | TGTGCCAGCAGCGTAGCTAGCGGGAAATACAATGAGCAGTTCTTC | CASSVASGKYNEQFF
TRBJ2-1 | TRBV19 | 15 | few | - | TGTGCCAGTAGTATTCTGGACAGTGACTACAATGAGCAGTTCTTC | CASSILDSDYNEQFF
TRBJ2-7 | TRBV7-2 | 16 | few | TRBD1 | TGTGCCAGCAGCTCCGTAGGACAGGGATATTCCTACGAGCAGTACTTC | CASSSVGQGYSYEQYF
TRBJ1-5 | TRBV30 | 13 | few | TRBD1 | TGTGCCTGGAGTAGACAGGGGGTAGAGCCCCAGCATTTT | CAWSRQGVEPQHF
TRBJ2-6 | TRBV5-1 | 14 | - | - | TGCGCCAGCAGCTTGGAACTGGTTGGCAACGTCCTGACTTTC | CASSLELVGNVLTF
TRBJ2-5 | TRBV14 | 15 | - | TRBD2 | TGTGCCAGCAGCCAAGATTGGTCTAGCGGCTCGACCCAGTACTTC | CASSQDWSSGSTQYF
TRBJ1-2 | TRBV7-2 | 14 | - | TRBD1 | TGTGCCAGCACTACCTTGACAGGGCCCTATGGCTACACCTTC | CASTTLTGPYGYTF
TRBJ2-3 | TRBV5-4 | 16 | - | TRBD2 | TGTGCCAGCAGCTTGAAGGTAGCGGGAGTTTCAGATACGCAGTATTTT | CASSLKVAGVSDTQYF
TRBJ2-1 | TRBV7-8 | 18 | - | TRBD2 | TGTGCCAGCAGCCGAGGGGGGGCTAGCGGGAGCTCCTACAATGAGCAGTTCTTC | CASSRGGASGSSYNEQFF
TRBJ2-3 | TRBV4-2 | 18 | - | TRBD2 | TGTGCCAGCAGCCAAGATCGGGCTAGCGGGGATAGCACAGATACGCAGTATTTT | CASSQDRASGDSTDTQYF
TRBJ2-1 | TRBV30 | 15 | - | TRBD1 | TGTGCCTGGAACCCTGGACAGGGCGGTTTGAATGAGCAGTTCTTC | CAWNPGQGGLNEQFF
TRBJ1-2 | TRBV7-9 | 11 | - | - | TGTGCCAGCAGCAGAGTCAATGGCTACACCTTC | CASSRVNGYTF
TRBJ2-4 | TRBV7-2 | 15 | - | TRBD1 | TGTGCCAGCAGCCCTGGGGGACAGGGCATGGGGGAGCGGTACTTC | CASSPGGQGMGERYF
TRBJ2-5 | TRBV5-1 | 14 | few | - | TGCGCCAGCAGCTTGGCCCCAACCGAAGCCGCCCAGTACTTC | CASSLAPTEAAQYF
TRBJ1-2 | TRBV30 | 18 | few | - | TGTGCCTGGAGTGTACTACGTCAGGGGTTGCGTATGGACTATGGCTACACCTTC | CAWSVLRQGLRMDYGYTF
TRBJ2-1 | TRBV7-2 | 15 | - | - | TGTGCCAGCAGCTCGCGGGACTGGCTCACGGGTGAGCAGTTCTTC | CASSSRDWLTGEQFF
TRBJ1-5 | TRBV5-4 | 14 | - | TRBD1 | TGTGCCAGCAGCATTGACAGGGCGAGTCAGCCCCAGCATTTT | CASSIDRASQPQHF
TRBJ1-2 | TRBV7-2 | 13 | - | - | TGTGCCAGCAGCCTCACCAGGGTCGGTGGCTACACCTTC | CASSLTRVGGYTF
TRBJ2-1 | TRBV14 | 14 | few | - | TGTGCCAGCAGCCAAGGACGGGGGTCAAATGAGCAGTTCTTC | CASSQGRGSNEQFF
TRBJ2-1 | TRBV28 | 13 | few | TRBD2 | TGTGCCAGCAGTTTAGTACCCCCGGGGGGGCAGTTCTTC | CASSLVPPGGQFF
TRBJ2-5 | TRBV5-6 | 14 | few | TRBD1 | TGTGCCAGCAGCCATAGGACAGGGGGAGAGACCCAGTACTTC | CASSHRTGGETQYF
TRBJ2-1 | TRBV30 | 15 | - | TRBD2 | TGTGCCTGGAGAGCACTAGCGGGACAGCGGAATGAGCAGTTCTTC | CAWRALAGQRNEQFF
TRBJ2-6 | TRBV29-1 | 17 | few | - | TGCAGCGTTCCGTCTGCAGGGAACCCCTCTGGGGCCAACGTCCTGACTTTC | CSVPSAGNPSGANVLTF
TRBJ1-3 | TRBV11-2 | 17 | few | - | TGTGCCAGCAGCTTTTACTACGGCGGGGAAACTGGAAACACCATATATTTT | CASSFYYGGETGNTIYF
TRBJ1-1 | TRBV28 | 14 | - | TRBD1 | TGTGCCAGCAGTTCGGGACAGGGAGCCACTGAAGCTTTCTTT | CASSSGQGATEAFF
TRBJ1-1 | TRBV30 | 14 | - | - | TGTGCCTGGAATCCGGGTCTGGCGGGCACTGAAGCTTTCTTT | CAWNPGLAGTEAFF
TRBJ2-4 | TRBV7-2 | 15 | few | - | TGTGCCAGCAGCCCCCGTCTGTTAGCCAAAAACATTCAGTACTTC | CASSPRLLAKNIQYF
TRBJ1-5 | TRBV15 | 16 | - | - | TGTGCCACCAGCAGTGCGTGGGGCTATAGCAATCAGCCCCAGCATTTT | CATSSAWGYSNQPQHF
TRBJ2-7 | TRBV30 | 14 | few | - | TGTGCCTGGAGTATCGGAGGGGGCGCCTACGAGCAGTACTTC | CAWSIGGGAYEQYF
TRBJ2-2 | TRBV7-9 | 17 | few | - | TGTGCCAGCAGCTTACCGGGAGAGAGTAAAAACACCGGGGAGCTGTTTTTT | CASSLPGESKNTGELFF
TRBJ2-7 | TRBV28 | 15 | - | - | TGTGCCAGCAGTCCACCGGGTGGGGCGGACTACGAGCAGTACTTC | CASSPPGGADYEQYF
TRBJ1-2 | TRBV13 | 14 | - | TRBD1 | TGTGCCAGCAGCTCAACAGGGGGCGCGGGAGGCTACACCTTC | CASSSTGGAGGYTF
TRBJ2-1 | TRBV11-2 | 17 | - | - | TGTGCCAGCAGCTTACGCCTAGCAAAACATCCCTACAATGAGCAGTTCTTC | CASSLRLAKHPYNEQFF
TRBJ2-7 | TRBV27 | 15 | - | - | TGTGCCAGCAGTTTAGAGCCGGGGTTTAGAAACGAGCAGTACTTC | CASSLEPGFRNEQYF
TRBJ2-1 | TRBV18 | 16 | - | - | TGTGCCAGCTCACCAACCTCCAGGAATGGCGGGCATGAGCAGTTCTTC | CASSPTSRNGGHEQFF
TRBJ2-1 | TRBV5-1 | 15 | - | TRBD2 | TGCGCCAGCAGCTTGGGGCTAGCGGCCCCCCCACAGCAGTTCTTC | CASSLGLAAPPQQFF
TRBJ2-7 | TRBV7-2 | 14 | - | - | TGTGCCAGCAGCTTAGAGCAGGGTGTCGGCGAGCAGTACTTC | CASSLEQGVGEQYF
TRBJ1-2 | TRBV5-4 | 14 | few | - | TGTGCCAGCAGCTTGTTGCAGGGGCGTAATGGCTACACCTTC | CASSLLQGRNGYTF
TRBJ2-4 | TRBV21-1 | 14 | - | - | TGTGCCAGCAGCAAAACCCGGGCCAAAAACATTCAGTACTTC | CASSKTRAKNIQYF
TRBJ1-5 | TRBV18 | 16 | - | TRBD1 | TGTGCCAGCTCACCTTATCGGACAGGTGACAATCAGCCCCAGCATTTT | CASSPYRTGDNQPQHF
TRBJ2-2 | TRBV28 | 19 | few | TRBD1 | TGTGCCAGCAGTCTACACCGAAATCACAGGGGGCTTAGCACCGGGGAGCTGTTTTTT | CASSLHRNHRGLSTGELFF
TRBJ2-3 | TRBV9 | 16 | few | TRBD2 | TGTGCCAGCAGCCCCCGACTAGCGGGCACCCAAGATACGCAGTATTTT | CASSPRLAGTQDTQYF
TRBJ1-1 | TRBV19 | 13 | - | - | TGTGCCAGTACCCCGGGACACCGCACTGAAGCTTTCTTT | CASTPGHRTEAFF